This T cell receptor (beta chain) stems from a study of blood T cell repertoires in COVID-19. Study-level information: T cells, B-cell-depleted T cells, or PBMCs supplied cDNA or gDNA.

The germline CDR1 and CDR2 sequences are SEHNR and FQNEAQ (reference sequence). After removal of 2 bases from V and 4 bases from J, the junction contained 6 bases not matched to a gene. The CDR3 has 15 amino acids. In the study's own analysis: Amplified reference gene primers provided the basis for estimating nucleated cell counts. Only in-frame clones appear in the TCRdb table, and some are missing; sequencing was by immunoSEQ multiplex PCR. The V and J calls and clone size are taken from that table; D and trimming were inferred from the DNA. Of under 200,000 clones in the sample, roughly 81% were seen once.

Sequencing input: peripheral blood. The chain has TRBV7-9 and TRBJ1-1; 8 bases are shared with TRBD1. The clonotype originates from a woman of 80 years or more with acute or convalescent COVID-19. Here the CDR3 reads CASSLIPTGGTEAFF. The CDR3 coding sequence is TGTGCCAGCAGCTTAATCCCCACAGGGGGCACTGAAGCTTTCTTT.